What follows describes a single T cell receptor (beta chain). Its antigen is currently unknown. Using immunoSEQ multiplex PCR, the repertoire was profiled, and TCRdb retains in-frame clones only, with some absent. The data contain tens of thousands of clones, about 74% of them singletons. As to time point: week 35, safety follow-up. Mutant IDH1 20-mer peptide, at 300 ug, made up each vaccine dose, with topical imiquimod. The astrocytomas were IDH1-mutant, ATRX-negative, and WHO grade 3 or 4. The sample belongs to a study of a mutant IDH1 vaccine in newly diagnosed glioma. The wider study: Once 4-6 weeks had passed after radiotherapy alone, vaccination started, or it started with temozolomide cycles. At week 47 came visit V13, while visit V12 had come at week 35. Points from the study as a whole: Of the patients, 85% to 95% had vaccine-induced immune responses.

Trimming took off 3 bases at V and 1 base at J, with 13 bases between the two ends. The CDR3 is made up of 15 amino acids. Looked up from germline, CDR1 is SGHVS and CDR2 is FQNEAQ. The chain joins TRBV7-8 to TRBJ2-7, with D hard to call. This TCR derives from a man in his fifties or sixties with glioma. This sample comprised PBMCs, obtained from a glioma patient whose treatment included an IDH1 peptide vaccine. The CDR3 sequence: CASSFSMEGSYEQYF. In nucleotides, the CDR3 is TGTGCCAGCAGCTTTTCAATGGAAGGGTCCTACGAGCAGTACTTC.